Below are 10 T cell receptor beta chains sequenced from a single sample in a study of blood T cell repertoires in COVID-19. Produced via immunoSEQ multiplex PCR; TCRdb's table is partial and in-frame only. The sample lists about 120,000 clones, around 81% occurring once. Sequences were obtained from peripheral blood. The receptors originated from a human donor in a cohort sampled during active COVID-19.

The J gene is TRBJ2-7, the V gene TRBV11-1, with a weak D call TRBD1 (6 bases). CDR3 length: 14 residues. V lost 5 bases and J lost 4, with 15 bases in between. Germline V lookup: CDR1 SGHAT, CDR2 FQDESV (reference sequence). This chain's CDR3 is CASSDRDKTYEQYF. The CDR3 DNA is TGTGCCAGCAGCGACCGGGACAAGACATACGAGCAGTACTTC. Variable domain in full (rest from reference TRBV11-1 and TRBJ2-7): EAEVAQSPRYKITEKSQAVAFWCDPISGHATLYWYRQILGQGPELLVQFQDESVVDDSQLPKDRFSAERLKGVDSTLKIQPAELGDSAMYLCASSDRDKTYEQYFGPGTRLTVT.

V usage is TRBV27 and J usage is TRBJ1-3; TRBD1 aligns across 7 bases. Germline lookup yields CDR1 MNHEY and CDR2 SMNVEV (reference sequence). Unmatched junction bases numbered 13, after V lost 0 bases and J lost 8 bases. The CDR3 length is 17 residues. The CDR3 sequence: CASSLSPAGGFGDTIYF. The CDR3 DNA follows: TGTGCCAGCAGTTTATCGCCTGCAGGGGGGTTCGGTGACACCATATATTTT.

This clone was counted a single time. The chain employs TRBV28 and TRBJ1-6; D is undetermined. With 5 bases removed from V and 9 bases from J, the gap between germline ends came to 8 bases. The germline V gene encodes CDR1 MDHEN and CDR2 SYDVKM. The CDR3 length is 12 residues. CDR3 region: CASSNSGSPLHF. The CDR3 DNA reads as TGTGCCAGCAGTAACAGTGGTTCACCCCTCCACTTT.

Only a few counts were recorded for this clone. This sequence joins TRBV6-5 and TRBJ1-2; the match to TRBD1 covers 9 bases. This CDR3 is built from 15 residues. V lost 6 bases to trimming and J lost 1 base; unmatched junction nucleotides: 6. Germline CDR1 is MNHEY and CDR2 is SVGAGI. The chain's CDR3 is CASSRQGGINYGYTF. CDR3 DNA: TGTGCCAGCAGCCGACAGGGGGGGATTAACTATGGCTACACCTTC.

The chain links TRBV3-1 (or the pseudogene TRBV3-2) to TRBJ2-7; tentatively, D is TRBD1 (6 bases). This CDR3 contains 13 residues. The germline gives CDR1 LGHDT, CDR2 YNNKEL (reference sequence). V was cut by 5 bases and J by 3 bases, with 11 bases left in between. In DNA, the CDR3 is TGTGCCAGCAGCGTCGGACAGCGCTACGAGCAGTACTTC. It encodes CASSVGQRYEQYF.

This clone showed up just once. The chain employs TRBV5-4 and TRBJ2-3; 7 bases line up with TRBD1. Germline CDR1 SGHNT, CDR2 YYREEE (reference sequence). CDR3 length: 15 residues. V lost 0 bases, J lost 2 bases, and 3 bases stayed unmatched. In nucleotides, the CDR3 is TGTGCCAGCAGCTTGGGACAGGGCTTCACAGATACGCAGTATTTT. Protein product: CASSLGQGFTDTQYF.

The CDR3 nucleotides read TGTGCTTACCTTCGGGACAGGACGTACGAGCAGTACTTC. This codes for CAYLRDRTYEQYF. The chain couples TRBV30 to TRBJ2-7; 8 bases fit TRBD1. Germline V lookup: CDR1 GTSNPN, CDR2 SVGIG (reference sequence). The CDR3 is 13 residues long.

This clone was seen just once. The rearrangement joins TRBV7-9 to TRBJ2-7; 10 bases are shared with TRBD2. The V segment lost 4 bases and the J segment 4 bases; nucleotides outside the gene matches: 7. The CDR3 covers 15 residues. Germline CDR1 reads SEHNR; CDR2 reads FQNEAQ (reference sequence). The CDR3 DNA reads as TGTGCCAGCAGCTCTAGCGGGAGTTCCAGGTACGAGCAGTACTTC. It yields the protein CASSSSGSSRYEQYF. The full variable domain, in which reference TRBV7-9 and TRBJ2-7 provide the parts outside the CDR3, is DTGVSQNPRHKITKRGQNVTFRCDPISEHNRLYWYRQTLGQGPEFLTYFQNEAQLEKSRLLSDRFSAERPKGSFSTLEIQRTEQGDSAMYLCASSSSGSSRYEQYFGPGTRLTVT.

The chain uses TRBV9 and TRBJ1-1; D ambiguous. This CDR3 spans 14 amino acids. V lost 1 base, J lost 1 base, and 8 bases lay in between. Germline V CDR1 and CDR2: SGDLS, YYNGEE. The CDR3 is CASSVTVKNTEAFF. The CDR3 coding sequence is TGTGCCAGCAGCGTAACGGTCAAGAACACTGAAGCTTTCTTT.

The chain has TRBV19 and TRBJ2-2; a possible D gene is TRBD2 (6 bases). V lost 8 bases to trimming and J lost 4 bases, with 14 bases between them. The length of the CDR3 is 14 residues. Germline CDR1 LNHDA, CDR2 SQIVND (reference sequence). The CDR3 DNA sequence: TGTGCCAGTGACCCCCGGCGGGGCACCGGGGAGCTGTTTTTT. Translating gives CASDPRRGTGELFF.